The 14 T cell receptor beta chains presented below share a single source sample, sequenced in a study of patients and donors after allogeneic stem cell transplantation. TCRdb fed the RT-PCR reads into MiXCR, producing one record per CDR3 protein. The profile shows around 170,000 distinct CDR3 sequences, roughly 22% of them singletons. Sequencing input: blood, either unsorted or a sorted T cell fraction (not recorded which). These receptors were taken from a human donor who was either an allogeneic HSCT recipient or a stem cell or donor lymphocyte infusion donor (not recorded which). It is not recorded whose cells these are; they may come from a transplant donor.

The V call is TRBV20-1, the J call TRBJ2-7, with D perhaps being TRBD1 or TRBD2 (5 bases each). Trimming took off 4 bases at V and 3 bases at J, with 16 bases between the two ends. The germline CDR1 and CDR2 sequences are DFQATT and SNEGSKA (reference sequence). The CDR3 is 14 amino acids. In DNA, the CDR3 is TGCAGTGCTATATTCGGGACGGACCTCTACGAGCAGTACTTC. This translates into CSAIFGTDLYEQYF.

This clonotype was observed a few times. V is TRBV30 and J is TRBJ1-1; no reliable D call. The germline gives CDR1 GTSNPN, CDR2 SVGIG (reference sequence). There are 11 residues in the CDR3. The V end was cut by 4 bases, the J end by 6 bases, with 9 bases between. The CDR3 sequence is CAWNQYAEAFF. The CDR3 DNA is TGTGCCTGGAACCAGTACGCTGAAGCTTTCTTT.

The chain employs TRBV5-1 and TRBJ2-3, with TRBD1 as a possible D gene (5 bases). The germline V and J ends were trimmed by 4 bases and 0 bases, with 15 bases remaining between them. Germline CDR1 reads SGHRS; CDR2 reads YFSETQ. CDR3 size: 16 residues. For the CDR3, the DNA is TGCGCCAGCAGCCCTTTTGATGGGGCTAGCACAGATACGCAGTATTTT. Its translation is CASSPFDGASTDTQYF.

The chain joins TRBV7-9 to TRBJ1-5, with a tentative D call TRBD1 (6 bases). The V and J ends lost 5 bases and 5 bases respectively, with 13 bases between them. This CDR3 has 14 residues. CDR1 is SEHNR and CDR2 is FQNEAQ in the germline V gene (reference sequence). CDR3 bases: TGTGCCAGCAGCCTCGGGGGGCGAGATCAGCCCCAGCATTTT. Amino acids: CASSLGGRDQPQHF. The full variable domain, with the rest looked up from reference TRBV7-9 and TRBJ1-5, is DTGVSQNPRHKITKRGQNVTFRCDPISEHNRLYWYRQTLGQGPEFLTYFQNEAQLEKSRLLSDRFSAERPKGSFSTLEIQRTEQGDSAMYLCASSLGGRDQPQHFGDGTRLSIL.

The CDR3 DNA reads as TGTGCCACCAGTGATCCCGGAGGGCGACTGTTTTTT. This sequence encodes CATSDPGGRLFF. This chain connects TRBV24-1 to TRBJ1-4; D gene ambiguous. The CDR3 loop spans 12 amino acids. From germline, CDR1 is KGHDR and CDR2 SFDVKD. V was trimmed by 3 bases and J by 13 bases, leaving 11 bases between them.

This clonotype has a handful of counts. The chain couples TRBV3-1 to TRBJ1-4; possible D gene TRBD1, 6 bases. This CDR3 contains 13 residues. V was trimmed by 5 bases and J by 8 bases, leaving 12 bases between them. Germline V gives CDR1 LGHDT, CDR2 YNNKEL (reference sequence). CDR3 in DNA: TGTGCCAGCAGCAACACAGGGAGGGAAAAACTGTTTTTT. Protein: CASSNTGREKLFF.

This chain connects TRBV3-1 to TRBJ2-3; no clear D. Trimming took off 0 bases at V and 5 bases at J, with 9 bases between the two ends. CDR1 and CDR2 (germline): LGHDT, YNNKEL (reference sequence). The CDR3 loop spans 14 amino acids. In nucleotides, the CDR3 is TGTGCCAGCAGCCAAGACTCATTGGGAGATACGCAGTATTTT. Encoded protein: CASSQDSLGDTQYF.

The rearrangement links TRBV20-1 to TRBJ1-2; 11 bases agree with TRBD1. CDR3 length equals 14 residues. Per germline, CDR1 DFQATT and CDR2 SNEGSKA (reference sequence). The V and J ends lost 3 bases and 6 bases, in that order; junction bases with no gene match: 6. The CDR3 DNA reads as TGCAGTGCTAGGGATAGGACAGGGGGCGATGGCTACACCTTC. This translates into CSARDRTGGDGYTF.

This clonotype has more than one count but fewer than ten. The CDR3 nucleotides read TGTGCCAGCAGTCCTCCTGTGGTAGATACGCAGTATTTT. This codes for CASSPPVVDTQYF. The gene calls are TRBV12-3 or TRBV12-4 and TRBJ2-3; the D is unclear. Trimming left V 5 bases short and J 5 bases short, with 11 bases between. The CDR3 is 13 amino acids.

The chain combines TRBV29-1 with TRBJ1-1, with unresolved D. Germline CDR1 is SQVTM and CDR2 is ANQGSEA. Trimming took 0 bases from V and 7 from J, leaving 12 bases between them. There are 13 residues in the CDR3. The chain's CDR3 is CSVEEETLDEAFF. DNA of the CDR3: TGCAGCGTTGAAGAGGAGACCCTAGATGAAGCTTTCTTT.

The gene calls are TRBV5-1 and TRBJ1-3, with D hard to call. Germline lookup yields CDR1 SGHRS and CDR2 YFSETQ. The CDR3 spans 16 residues. V lost 1 base and J 0 bases, leaving 11 bases between the germline ends. CDR3 amino acids: CASSLNPGSSGNTIYF. The CDR3 DNA is TGCGCCAGCAGCTTGAACCCGGGAAGCTCTGGAAACACCATATATTTT.

The chain couples TRBV3-1 to TRBJ2-1, with D possibly matching TRBD2 (6 bases). V was trimmed by 2 bases and J by 6 bases, leaving 14 bases between them. The CDR3 consists of 15 residues. Germline lookup yields CDR1 LGHDT and CDR2 YNNKEL (reference sequence). CDR3 nucleotide sequence: TGTGCCAGCAGCCAATTCTCCCTAGCGTTCAATGAGCAGTTCTTC. Its translation is CASSQFSLAFNEQFF.

This clonotype was recorded a few times. The CDR3 protein is CASSLTNEKLFF. The CDR3 DNA follows: TGTGCCAGCAGTCTAACTAATGAAAAACTGTTTTTT. The chain links TRBV12-3 or TRBV12-4 to TRBJ1-4; D remains ambiguous. This CDR3 is 12 amino acids long. The V gene lost 5 bases and the J gene lost 1 base, with 2 bases spanning the gap.

This clonotype has a handful of counts. The V call is TRBV5-1, the J call TRBJ2-7; maybe TRBD1 (5 bases). This CDR3 is built from 15 residues. The V end was cut by 1 base, the J end by 1 base, with 12 bases between. CDR1 and CDR2 (germline): SGHRS, YFSETQ. The CDR3 region has the DNA TGCGCCAGCAGCTTGAAACAGACAGAATCCTACGAGCAGTACTTC. Translation gives CASSLKQTESYEQYF.